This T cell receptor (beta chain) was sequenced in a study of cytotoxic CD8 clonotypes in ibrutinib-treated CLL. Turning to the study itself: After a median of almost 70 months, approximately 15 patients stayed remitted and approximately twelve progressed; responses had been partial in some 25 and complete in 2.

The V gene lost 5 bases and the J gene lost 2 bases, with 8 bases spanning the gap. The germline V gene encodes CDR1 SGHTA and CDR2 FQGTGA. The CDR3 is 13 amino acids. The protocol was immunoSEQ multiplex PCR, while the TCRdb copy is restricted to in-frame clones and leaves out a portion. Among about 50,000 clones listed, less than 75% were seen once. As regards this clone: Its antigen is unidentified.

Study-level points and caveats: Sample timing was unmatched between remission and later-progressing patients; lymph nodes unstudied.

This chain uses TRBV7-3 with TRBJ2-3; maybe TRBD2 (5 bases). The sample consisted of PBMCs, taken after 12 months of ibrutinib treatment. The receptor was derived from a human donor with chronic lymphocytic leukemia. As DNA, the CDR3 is TGTGCCAGCAGCGAGACTAACACAGATACGCAGTATTTT. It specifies CASSETNTDTQYF.